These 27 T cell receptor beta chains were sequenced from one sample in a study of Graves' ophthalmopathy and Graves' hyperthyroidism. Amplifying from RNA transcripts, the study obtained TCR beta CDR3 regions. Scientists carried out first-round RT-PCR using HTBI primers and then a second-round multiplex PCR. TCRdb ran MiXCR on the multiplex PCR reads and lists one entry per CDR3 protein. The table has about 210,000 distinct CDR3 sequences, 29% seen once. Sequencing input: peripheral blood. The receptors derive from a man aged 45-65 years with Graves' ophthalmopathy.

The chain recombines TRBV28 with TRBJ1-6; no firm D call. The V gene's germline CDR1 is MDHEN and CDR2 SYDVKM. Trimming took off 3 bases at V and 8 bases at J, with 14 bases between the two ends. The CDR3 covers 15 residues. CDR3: CASSFPRPRDSPLHF. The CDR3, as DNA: TGTGCCAGCAGTTTCCCGAGACCACGGGATTCACCCCTCCACTTT.

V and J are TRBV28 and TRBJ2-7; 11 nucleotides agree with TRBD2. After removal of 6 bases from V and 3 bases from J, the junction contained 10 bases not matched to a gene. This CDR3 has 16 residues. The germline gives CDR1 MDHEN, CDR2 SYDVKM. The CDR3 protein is CASSLGLAGFRYEQYF. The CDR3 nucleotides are TGTGCCAGCAGCCTCGGACTAGCGGGCTTTCGCTACGAGCAGTACTTC.

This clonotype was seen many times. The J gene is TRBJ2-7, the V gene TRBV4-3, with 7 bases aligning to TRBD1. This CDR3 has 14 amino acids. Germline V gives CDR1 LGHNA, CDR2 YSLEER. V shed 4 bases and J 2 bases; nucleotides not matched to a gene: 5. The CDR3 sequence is CASSRGTDAYEQYF. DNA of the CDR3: TGCGCCAGCAGCCGAGGGACAGATGCCTACGAGCAGTACTTC.

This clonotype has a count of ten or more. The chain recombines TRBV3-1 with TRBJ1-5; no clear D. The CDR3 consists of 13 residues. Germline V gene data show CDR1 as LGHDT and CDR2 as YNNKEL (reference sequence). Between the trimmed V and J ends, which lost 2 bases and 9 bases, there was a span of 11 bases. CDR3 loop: CASSQLDSRPQHF. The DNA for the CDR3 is TGTGCCAGCAGCCAACTCGATAGTCGGCCCCAGCATTTT. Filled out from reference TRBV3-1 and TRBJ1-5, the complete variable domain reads DTAVSQTPKYLVTQMGNDKSIKCEQNLGHDTMYWYKQDSKKFLKIMFSYNNKELIINETVPNRFSPKSPDKAHLNLHINSLELGDSAVYFCASSQLDSRPQHFGDGTRLSIL.

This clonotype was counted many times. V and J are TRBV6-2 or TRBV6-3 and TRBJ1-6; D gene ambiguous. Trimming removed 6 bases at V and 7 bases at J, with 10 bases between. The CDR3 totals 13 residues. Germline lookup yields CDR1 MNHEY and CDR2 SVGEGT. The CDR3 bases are TGTGCCAGCAGCGACGTAGGGAATTCACCCCTCCACTTT. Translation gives CASSDVGNSPLHF.

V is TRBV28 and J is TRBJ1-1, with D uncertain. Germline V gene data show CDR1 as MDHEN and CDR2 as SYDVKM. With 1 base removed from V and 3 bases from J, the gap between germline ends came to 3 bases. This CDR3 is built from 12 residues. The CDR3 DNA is TGTGCCAGCAGTTTATCCGACACTGAAGCTTTCTTT. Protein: CASSLSDTEAFF. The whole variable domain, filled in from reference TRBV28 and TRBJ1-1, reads DVKVTQSSRYLVKRTGEKVFLECVQDMDHENMFWYRQDPGLGLRLIYFSYDVKMKEKGDIPEGYSVSREKKERFSLILESASTNQTSMYLCASSLSDTEAFFGQGTRLTVV.

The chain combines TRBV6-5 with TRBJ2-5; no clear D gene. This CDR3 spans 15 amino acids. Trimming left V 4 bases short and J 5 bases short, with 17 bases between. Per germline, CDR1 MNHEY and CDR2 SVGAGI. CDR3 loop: CASSSSTLRWETQYF. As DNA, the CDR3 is TGTGCCAGCAGTTCCTCGACCCTAAGGTGGGAGACCCAGTACTTC.

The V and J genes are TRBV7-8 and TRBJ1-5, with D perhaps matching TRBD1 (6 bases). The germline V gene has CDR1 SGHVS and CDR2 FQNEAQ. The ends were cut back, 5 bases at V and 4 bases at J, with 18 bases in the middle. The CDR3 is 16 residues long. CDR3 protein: CASSTLGRGGNQPQHF. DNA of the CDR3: TGTGCCAGCAGCACCCTCGGGCGAGGGGGGAATCAGCCCCAGCATTTT.

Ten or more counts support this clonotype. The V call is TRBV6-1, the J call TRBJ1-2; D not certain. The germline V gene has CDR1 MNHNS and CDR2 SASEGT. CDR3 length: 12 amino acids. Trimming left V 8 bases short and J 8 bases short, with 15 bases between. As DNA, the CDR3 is TGTGCCAGCCATTCTAAAGGAATGGGCTACACCTTC. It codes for CASHSKGMGYTF.

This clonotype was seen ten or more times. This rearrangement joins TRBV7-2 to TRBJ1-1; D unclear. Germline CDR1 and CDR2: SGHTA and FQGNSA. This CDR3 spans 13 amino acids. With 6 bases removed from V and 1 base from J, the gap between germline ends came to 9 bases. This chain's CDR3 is CASRITWNTEAFF. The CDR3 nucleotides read TGTGCCAGCAGGATCACATGGAACACTGAAGCTTTCTTT.

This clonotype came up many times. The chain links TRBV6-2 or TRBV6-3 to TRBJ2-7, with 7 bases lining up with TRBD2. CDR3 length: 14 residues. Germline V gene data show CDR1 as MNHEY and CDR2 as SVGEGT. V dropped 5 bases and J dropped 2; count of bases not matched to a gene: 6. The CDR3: CASSGLENAYEQYF. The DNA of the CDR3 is TGTGCCAGCAGTGGACTAGAGAACGCCTACGAGCAGTACTTC.

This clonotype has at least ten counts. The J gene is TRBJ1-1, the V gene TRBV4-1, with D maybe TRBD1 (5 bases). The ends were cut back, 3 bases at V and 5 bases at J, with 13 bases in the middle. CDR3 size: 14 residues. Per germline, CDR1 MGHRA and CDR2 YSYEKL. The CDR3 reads CASSQTQGRTEAFF. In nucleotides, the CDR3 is TGCGCCAGCAGCCAGACCCAGGGTCGGACTGAAGCTTTCTTT.

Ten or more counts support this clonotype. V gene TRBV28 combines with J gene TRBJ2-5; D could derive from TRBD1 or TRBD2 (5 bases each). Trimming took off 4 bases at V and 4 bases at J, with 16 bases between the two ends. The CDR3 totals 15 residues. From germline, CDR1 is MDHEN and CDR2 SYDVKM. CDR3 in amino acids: CASSSLLGDPETQYF. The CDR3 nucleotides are TGTGCCAGCAGTTCACTTCTGGGGGACCCAGAGACCCAGTACTTC. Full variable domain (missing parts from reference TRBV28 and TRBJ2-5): DVKVTQSSRYLVKRTGEKVFLECVQDMDHENMFWYRQDPGLGLRLIYFSYDVKMKEKGDIPEGYSVSREKKERFSLILESASTNQTSMYLCASSSLLGDPETQYFGPGTRLLVL.

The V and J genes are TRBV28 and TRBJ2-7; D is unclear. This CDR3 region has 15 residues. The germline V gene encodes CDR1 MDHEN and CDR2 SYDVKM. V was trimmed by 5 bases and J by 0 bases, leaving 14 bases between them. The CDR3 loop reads CASSDPLRPSYEQYF. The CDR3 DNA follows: TGTGCCAGCAGTGACCCCCTGCGTCCCTCCTACGAGCAGTACTTC. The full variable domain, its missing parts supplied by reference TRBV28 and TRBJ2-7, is DVKVTQSSRYLVKRTGEKVFLECVQDMDHENMFWYRQDPGLGLRLIYFSYDVKMKEKGDIPEGYSVSREKKERFSLILESASTNQTSMYLCASSDPLRPSYEQYFGPGTRLTVT.

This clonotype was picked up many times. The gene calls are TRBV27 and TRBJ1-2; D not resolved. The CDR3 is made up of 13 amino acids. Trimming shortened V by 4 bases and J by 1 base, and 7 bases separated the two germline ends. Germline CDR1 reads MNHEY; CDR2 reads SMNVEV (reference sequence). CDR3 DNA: TGTGCCAGCAGTTCTCGTGGTAACTATGGCTACACCTTC. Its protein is CASSSRGNYGYTF.

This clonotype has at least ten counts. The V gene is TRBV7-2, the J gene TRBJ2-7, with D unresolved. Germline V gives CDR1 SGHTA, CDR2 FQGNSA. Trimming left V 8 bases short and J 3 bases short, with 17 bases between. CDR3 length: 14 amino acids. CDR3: CASSDVRLSYEQYF. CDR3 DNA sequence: TGTGCCAGCTCGGACGTAAGGCTCAGCTACGAGCAGTACTTC.

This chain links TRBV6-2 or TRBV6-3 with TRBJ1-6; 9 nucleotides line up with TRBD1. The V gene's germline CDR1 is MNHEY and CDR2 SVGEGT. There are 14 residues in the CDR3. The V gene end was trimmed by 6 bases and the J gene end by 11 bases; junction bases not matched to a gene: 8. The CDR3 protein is CASSQGQGFTPLHF. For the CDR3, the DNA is TGTGCCAGCAGCCAGGGACAGGGCTTTACACCCCTCCACTTT.

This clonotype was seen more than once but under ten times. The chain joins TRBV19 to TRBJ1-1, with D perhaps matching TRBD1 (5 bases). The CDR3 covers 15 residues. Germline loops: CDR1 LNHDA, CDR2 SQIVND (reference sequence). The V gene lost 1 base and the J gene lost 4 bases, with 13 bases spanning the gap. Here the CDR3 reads CASSIGAGRGTEAFF. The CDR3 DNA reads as TGTGCCAGTAGTATAGGTGCGGGAAGGGGCACTGAAGCTTTCTTT. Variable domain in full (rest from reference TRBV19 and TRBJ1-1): DGGITQSPKYLFRKEGQNVTLSCEQNLNHDAMYWYRQDPGQGLRLIYYSQIVNDFQKGDIAEGYSVSREKKESFPLTVTSAQKNPTAFYLCASSIGAGRGTEAFFGQGTRLTVV.

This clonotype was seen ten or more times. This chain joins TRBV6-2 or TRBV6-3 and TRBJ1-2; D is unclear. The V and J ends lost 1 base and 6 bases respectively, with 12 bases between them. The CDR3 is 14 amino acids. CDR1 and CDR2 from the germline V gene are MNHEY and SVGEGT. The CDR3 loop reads CASSYLGNLDGYTF. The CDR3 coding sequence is TGTGCCAGCAGTTACTTGGGGAATCTGGATGGCTACACCTTC.

The CDR3 sequence: CASSYSRQPIYGYTF. CDR3 coding DNA: TGTGCCAGCAGTTACTCGAGACAGCCAATCTATGGCTACACCTTC. The V call is TRBV11-2, the J call TRBJ1-2; D is possibly TRBD1 (5 bases). The CDR3 is 15 amino acids. Germline CDR1 SGHAT, CDR2 FQNNGV. V lost 6 bases to trimming and J lost 4 bases, with 18 bases between them.

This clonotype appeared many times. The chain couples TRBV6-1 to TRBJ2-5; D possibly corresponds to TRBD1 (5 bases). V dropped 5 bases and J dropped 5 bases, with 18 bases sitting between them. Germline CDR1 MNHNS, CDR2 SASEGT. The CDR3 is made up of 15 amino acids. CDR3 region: CASSPPNRGEETQYF. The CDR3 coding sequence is TGTGCCAGCAGTCCTCCCAATAGGGGCGAGGAGACCCAGTACTTC.

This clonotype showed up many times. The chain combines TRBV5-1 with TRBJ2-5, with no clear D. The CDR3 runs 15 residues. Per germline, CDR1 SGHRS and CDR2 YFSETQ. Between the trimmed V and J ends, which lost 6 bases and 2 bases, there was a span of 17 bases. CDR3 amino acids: CASTPEGLAQETQYF. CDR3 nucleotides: TGCGCCAGCACGCCCGAAGGCTTAGCTCAAGAGACCCAGTACTTC. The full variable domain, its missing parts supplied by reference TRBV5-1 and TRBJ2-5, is KAGVTQTPRYLIKTRGQQVTLSCSPISGHRSVSWYQQTPGQGLQFLFEYFSETQRNKGNFPGRFSGRQFSNSRSEMNVSTLELGDSALYLCASTPEGLAQETQYFGPGTRLLVL.

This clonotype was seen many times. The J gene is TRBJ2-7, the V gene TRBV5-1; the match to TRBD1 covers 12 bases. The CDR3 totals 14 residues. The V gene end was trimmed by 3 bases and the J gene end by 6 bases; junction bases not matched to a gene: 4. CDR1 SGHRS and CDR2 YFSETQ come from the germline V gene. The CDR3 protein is CASSSGTGGSEQYF. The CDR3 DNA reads TGCGCCAGCAGCTCCGGGACAGGGGGCTCCGAGCAGTACTTC.

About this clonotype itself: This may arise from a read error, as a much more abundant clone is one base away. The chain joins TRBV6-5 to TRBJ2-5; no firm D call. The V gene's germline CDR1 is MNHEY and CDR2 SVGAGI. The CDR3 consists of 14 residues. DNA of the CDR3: TGTGCCGGCAGTTACTCTATATACCAAGAGACCCAGTACTTC. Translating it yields CAGSYSIYQETQYF.

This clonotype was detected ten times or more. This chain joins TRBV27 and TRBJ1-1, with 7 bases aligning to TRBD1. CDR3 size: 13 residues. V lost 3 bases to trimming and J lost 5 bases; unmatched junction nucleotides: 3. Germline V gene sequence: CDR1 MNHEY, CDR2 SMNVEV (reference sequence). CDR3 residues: CASSFSTGTEAFF. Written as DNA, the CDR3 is TGTGCCAGCAGTTTCTCGACAGGGACTGAAGCTTTCTTT.

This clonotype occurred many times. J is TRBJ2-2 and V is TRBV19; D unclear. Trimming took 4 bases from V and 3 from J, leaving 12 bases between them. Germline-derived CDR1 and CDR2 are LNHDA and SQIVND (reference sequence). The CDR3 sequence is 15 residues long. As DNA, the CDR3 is TGTGCCAGTAGTACCCGGTCTCTCGACACCGGGGAGCTGTTTTTT. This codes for CASSTRSLDTGELFF.

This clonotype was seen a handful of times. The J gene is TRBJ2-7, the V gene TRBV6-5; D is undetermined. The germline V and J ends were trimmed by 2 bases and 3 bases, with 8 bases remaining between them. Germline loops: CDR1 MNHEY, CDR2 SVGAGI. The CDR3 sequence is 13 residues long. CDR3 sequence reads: CASSYQRFYEQYF. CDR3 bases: TGTGCCAGCAGTTACCAGCGTTTCTACGAGCAGTACTTC.